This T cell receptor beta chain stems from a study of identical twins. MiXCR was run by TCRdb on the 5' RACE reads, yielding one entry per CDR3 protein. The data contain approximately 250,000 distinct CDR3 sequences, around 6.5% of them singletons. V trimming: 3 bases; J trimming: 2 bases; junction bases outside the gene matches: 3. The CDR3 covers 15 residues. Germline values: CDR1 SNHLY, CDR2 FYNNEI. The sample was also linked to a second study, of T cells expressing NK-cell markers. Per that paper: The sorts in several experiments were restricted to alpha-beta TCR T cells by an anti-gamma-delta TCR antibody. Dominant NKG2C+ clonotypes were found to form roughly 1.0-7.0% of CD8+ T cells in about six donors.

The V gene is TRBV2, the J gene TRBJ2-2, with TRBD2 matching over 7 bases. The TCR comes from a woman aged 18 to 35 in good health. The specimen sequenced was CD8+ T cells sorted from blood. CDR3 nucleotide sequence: TGTGCCAGCAGTGACGGGACTACCAACACCGGGGAGCTGTTTTTT. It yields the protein CASSDGTTNTGELFF.